Presented here are 8 T cell receptor beta chains from one specimen sequenced in a study of T cell responses to AZD1222 COVID-19 vaccine. Produced via immunoSEQ multiplex PCR; TCRdb's table is partial and in-frame only. The data show approximately 93,000 clones, approximately 89% seen once. The sequenced sample was peripheral blood, obtained 28 days after the second AZD1222 dose. Receptors originate from an adult who received the AZD1222 COVID-19 vaccine.

V usage is TRBV28 and J usage is TRBJ1-2, with D unresolved. Germline CDR1 and CDR2: MDHEN and SYDVKM. The CDR3 spans 13 residues. Trimming took off 3 bases at V and 2 bases at J, with 7 bases between the two ends. The CDR3 bases are TGTGCCAGCAGTTTCGTAGTAAACTATGGCTACACCTTC. This gives the protein CASSFVVNYGYTF.

This clone was detected only once. This chain links TRBV6-5 with TRBJ1-5; D is unresolved. The CDR3 totals 15 residues. Trimming shortened V by 5 bases and J by 5 bases, and 16 bases separated the two germline ends. Germline CDR1 and CDR2: MNHEY and SVGAGI. The CDR3 bases are TGTGCCAGCAGTCCCCTCAGGAGGGCCGATCAGCCCCAGCATTTT. This encodes CASSPLRRADQPQHF.

In this sample, this clone turned up once. This chain connects TRBV14 to TRBJ2-7; D is unclear. This CDR3 is 15 amino acids long. The germline V gene has CDR1 SGHDN and CDR2 FVKESK. V was clipped by 1 base and J by 5 bases, with 15 bases between them. Here the CDR3 reads CASSQGPGVRNEQYF. The CDR3 bases are TGTGCCAGCAGCCAAGGCCCAGGAGTAAGGAACGAGCAGTACTTC.

This clone was seen a few times. The chain joins TRBV7-8 to TRBJ1-4; D is ambiguous. V lost 1 base and J 5 bases, leaving 11 bases between the germline ends. This CDR3 is 15 amino acids long. CDR1 and CDR2 from the germline V gene are SGHVS and FQNEAQ. DNA for the CDR3: TGTGCCAGCAGCTTAGGTTCGGGGAGGAATGAAAAACTGTTTTTT. It codes for CASSLGSGRNEKLFF.

The chain employs TRBV7-2 and TRBJ2-3; the D is unclear. Germline V gene data show CDR1 as SGHTA and CDR2 as FQGNSA. V lost 1 base to trimming and J lost 0 bases, with 8 bases between them. This CDR3 spans 15 amino acids. The CDR3 reads CASSLGVGSTDTQYF. The CDR3 DNA reads TGTGCCAGCAGCTTAGGGGTAGGAAGCACAGATACGCAGTATTTT.

The chain uses TRBV20-1 and TRBJ2-3; a possible D gene is TRBD1 (5 bases). This CDR3 has 11 amino acids. Trimming shortened V by 3 bases and J by 10 bases, and 11 bases separated the two germline ends. Germline CDR1 DFQATT, CDR2 SNEGSKA (reference sequence). The chain's CDR3 is CSASRELAQYF. CDR3 in DNA: TGCAGTGCTAGCAGGGAACTGGCGCAGTATTTT.

This clone was recorded once. The rearrangement joins TRBV11-3 to TRBJ1-6; D gene ambiguous. V was cut by 11 bases and J by 8 bases, with 13 bases left in between. The germline V gene has CDR1 SGHNT and CDR2 YENEEA. The CDR3 totals 12 residues. In DNA, the CDR3 is TGTGCCGGACGACATGCGGATTCACCCCTCCACTTT. It is translated as CAGRHADSPLHF.

V is TRBV4-1 and J is TRBJ2-6; tentatively, D is TRBD1 (5 bases). This CDR3 is built from 17 residues. Trimming stripped 1 base from V and 1 base from J, with 11 bases between. Germline CDR1 is MGHRA and CDR2 is YSYEKL. CDR3 in DNA: TGCGCCAGCAGCCAAGTCGTCAGGGCATCTGGGGCCAACGTCCTGACTTTC. It is translated as CASSQVVRASGANVLTF.